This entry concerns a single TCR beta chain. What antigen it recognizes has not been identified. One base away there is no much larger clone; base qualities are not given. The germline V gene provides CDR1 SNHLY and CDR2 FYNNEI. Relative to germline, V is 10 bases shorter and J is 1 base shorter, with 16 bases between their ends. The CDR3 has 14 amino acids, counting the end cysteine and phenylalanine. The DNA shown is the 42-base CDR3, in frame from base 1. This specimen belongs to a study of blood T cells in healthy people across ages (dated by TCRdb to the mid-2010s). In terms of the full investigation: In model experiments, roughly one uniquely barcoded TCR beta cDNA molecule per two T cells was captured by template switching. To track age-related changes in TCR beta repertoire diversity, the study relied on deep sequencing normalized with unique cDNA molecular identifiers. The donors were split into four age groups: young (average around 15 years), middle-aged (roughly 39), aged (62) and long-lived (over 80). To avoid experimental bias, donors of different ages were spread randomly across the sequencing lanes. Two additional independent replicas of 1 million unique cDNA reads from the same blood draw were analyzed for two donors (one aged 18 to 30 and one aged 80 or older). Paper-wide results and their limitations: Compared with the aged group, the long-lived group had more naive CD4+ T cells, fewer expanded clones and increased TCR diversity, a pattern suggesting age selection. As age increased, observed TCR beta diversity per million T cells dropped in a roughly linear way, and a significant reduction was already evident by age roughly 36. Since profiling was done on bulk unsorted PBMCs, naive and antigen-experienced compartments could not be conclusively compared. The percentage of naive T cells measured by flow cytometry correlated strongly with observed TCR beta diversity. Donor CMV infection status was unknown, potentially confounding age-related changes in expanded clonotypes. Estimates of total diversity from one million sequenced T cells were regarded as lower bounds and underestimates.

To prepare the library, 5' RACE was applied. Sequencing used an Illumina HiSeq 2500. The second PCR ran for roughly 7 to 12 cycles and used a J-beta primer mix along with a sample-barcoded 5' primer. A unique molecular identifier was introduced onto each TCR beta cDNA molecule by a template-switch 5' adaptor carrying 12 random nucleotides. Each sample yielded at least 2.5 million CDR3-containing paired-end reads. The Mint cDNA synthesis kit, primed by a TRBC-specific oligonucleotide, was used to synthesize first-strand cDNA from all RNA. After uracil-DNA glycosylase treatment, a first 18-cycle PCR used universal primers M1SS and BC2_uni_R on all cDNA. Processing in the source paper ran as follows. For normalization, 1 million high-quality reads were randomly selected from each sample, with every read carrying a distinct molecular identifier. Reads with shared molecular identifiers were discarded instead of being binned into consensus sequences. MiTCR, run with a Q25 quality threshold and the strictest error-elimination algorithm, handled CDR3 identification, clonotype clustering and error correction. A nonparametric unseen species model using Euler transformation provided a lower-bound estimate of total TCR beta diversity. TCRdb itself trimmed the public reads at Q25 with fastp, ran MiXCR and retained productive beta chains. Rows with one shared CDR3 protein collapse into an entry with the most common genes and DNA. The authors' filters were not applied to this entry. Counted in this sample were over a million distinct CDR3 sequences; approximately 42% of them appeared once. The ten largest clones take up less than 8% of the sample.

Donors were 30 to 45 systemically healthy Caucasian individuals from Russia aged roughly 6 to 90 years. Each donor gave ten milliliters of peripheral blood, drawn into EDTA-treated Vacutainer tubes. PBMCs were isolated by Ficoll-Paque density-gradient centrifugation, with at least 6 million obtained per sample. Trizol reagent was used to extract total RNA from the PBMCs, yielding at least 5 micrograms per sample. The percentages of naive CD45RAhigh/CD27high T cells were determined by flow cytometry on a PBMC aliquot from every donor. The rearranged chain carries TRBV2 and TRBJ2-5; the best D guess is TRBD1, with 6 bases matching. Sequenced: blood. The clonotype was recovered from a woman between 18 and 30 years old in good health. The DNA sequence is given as TGTGCCACGTCTATGGGGGCGGGCCAAGAGACCCAGTACTTC. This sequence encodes CATSMGAGQETQYF. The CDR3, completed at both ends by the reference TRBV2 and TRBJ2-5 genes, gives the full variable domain EPEVTQTPSHQVTQMGQEVILRCVPISNHLYFYWYRQILGQKVEFLVSFYNNEISEKSEIFDDQFSVERPDGSNFTLKIRSTKLEDSAMYFCATSMGAGQETQYFGPGTRLLVL.